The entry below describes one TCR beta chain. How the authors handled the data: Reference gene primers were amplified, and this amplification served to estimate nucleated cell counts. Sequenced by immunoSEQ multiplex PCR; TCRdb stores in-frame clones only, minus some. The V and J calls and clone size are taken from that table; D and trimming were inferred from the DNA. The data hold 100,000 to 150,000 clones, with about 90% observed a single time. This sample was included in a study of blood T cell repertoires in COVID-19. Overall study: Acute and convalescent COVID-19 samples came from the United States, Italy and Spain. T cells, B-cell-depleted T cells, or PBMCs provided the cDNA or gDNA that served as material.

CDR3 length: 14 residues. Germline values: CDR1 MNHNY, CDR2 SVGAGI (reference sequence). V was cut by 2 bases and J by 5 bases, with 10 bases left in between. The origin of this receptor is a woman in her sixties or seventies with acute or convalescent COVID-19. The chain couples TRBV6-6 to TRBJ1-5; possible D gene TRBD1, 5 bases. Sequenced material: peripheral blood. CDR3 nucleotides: TGTGCCAGCAGTTACCCCGAACAGGATCAGCCCCAGCATTTT. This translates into CASSYPEQDQPQHF.